Below, 27 T cell receptor beta chains from the same sample are listed, as sequenced in a study of blood T cell repertoires in COVID-19. Assay used: immunoSEQ multiplex PCR; TCRdb lists only in-frame clones, some missing. The sample records over 150,000 clones, roughly 84% being singletons. The specimen was peripheral blood. These receptors came from a woman aged 60 to 75 with COVID-19, enrolled during active disease.

J is TRBJ1-5 and V is TRBV5-6; unclear D gene. V lost 0 bases and J 0 bases, leaving 7 bases between the germline ends. The CDR3 totals 15 residues. In germline, CDR1 is SGHDT, CDR2 YYEEEE. The CDR3 sequence: CASSLDRGSNQPQHF. The CDR3 nucleotides read TGTGCCAGCAGCTTGGATCGGGGTAGCAATCAGCCCCAGCATTTT.

The chain carries TRBV4-1 and TRBJ1-6; TRBD1 might be the D (6 bases). This CDR3 has 18 residues. Trimming took 0 bases from V and 0 from J, leaving 12 bases between them. CDR1 MGHRA and CDR2 YSYEKL come from the germline V gene. This CDR3 reads CASSQDPRGSSYNSPLHF. The DNA for the CDR3 is TGCGCCAGCAGCCAAGATCCCAGGGGAAGCTCCTATAATTCACCCCTCCACTTT.

This clone was seen once. This sequence joins TRBV5-8 and TRBJ1-3; D is ambiguous. From germline, CDR1 is SGHTS and CDR2 YDEGEE. Trimming left V 1 base short and J 3 bases short, with 11 bases between. The CDR3 runs to 15 residues. The CDR3 protein is CASSLIERVGNTIYF. The CDR3 DNA reads TGTGCCAGCAGCTTGATCGAGAGAGTTGGAAACACCATATATTTT.

CDR3 DNA sequence: TGTGCCAGCAGCTCCTCTACCGTATACGAGCAGTACTTC. Translation gives CASSSSTVYEQYF. V is TRBV11-2 and J is TRBJ2-7; D is uncertain. CDR1 SGHAT and CDR2 FQNNGV come from the germline V gene. The ends were cut back, 4 bases at V and 4 bases at J, with 11 bases in the middle. CDR3 size: 13 residues.

This clone was recorded a few times. The V gene is TRBV5-4, the J gene TRBJ1-3; no clear D. This CDR3 is built from 16 residues. Germline V gives CDR1 SGHNT, CDR2 YYREEE (reference sequence). Trimming removed 4 bases from V and 0 bases from J, with 14 bases in between. The CDR3 nucleotides are TGTGCCAGCAGCCCTTCCGGACTGATCTCTGGAAACACCATATATTTT. It translates to CASSPSGLISGNTIYF.

The chain uses TRBV5-6 and TRBJ1-4; D perhaps matches TRBD1 (5 bases). The V gene lost 0 bases and the J gene lost 5 bases, with 11 bases spanning the gap. Per germline, CDR1 SGHDT and CDR2 YYEEEE. The CDR3 extends over 15 amino acids. This CDR3 reads CASSLAGQGNEKLFF. The DNA of the CDR3 is TGTGCCAGCAGCTTGGCCGGGCAGGGAAATGAAAAACTGTTTTTT.

The chain couples TRBV19 to TRBJ1-3, with 7 bases aligning to TRBD1. J lost 4 bases, V lost 5 bases, and 2 bases had no gene match. This CDR3 has 13 amino acids. Germline CDR1 reads LNHDA; CDR2 reads SQIVND (reference sequence). CDR3 residues: CASSQDRGNTIYF. The CDR3 nucleotides are TGTGCCAGTAGTCAGGACAGGGGAAACACCATATATTTT. Full variable domain (outside the CDR3, taken from reference TRBV19 and TRBJ1-3): DGGITQSPKYLFRKEGQNVTLSCEQNLNHDAMYWYRQDPGQGLRLIYYSQIVNDFQKGDIAEGYSVSREKKESFPLTVTSAQKNPTAFYLCASSQDRGNTIYFGEGSWLTVV.

The chain links TRBV11-2 to TRBJ2-7; D is possibly TRBD1 (6 bases). CDR1 is SGHAT, CDR2 FQNNGV, per germline. The CDR3 is 15 amino acids. Trimming stripped 3 bases from V and 1 base from J, with 13 bases between. CDR3 amino acids: CASSFRGGASYEQYF. CDR3 coding DNA: TGTGCCAGCAGCTTTCGAGGGGGAGCTTCCTACGAGCAGTACTTC.

The rearrangement uses TRBV5-1 and TRBJ1-1; tentative D call: TRBD1 (5 bases). The CDR3 totals 14 residues. Per germline, CDR1 SGHRS and CDR2 YFSETQ. The V gene lost 4 bases and the J gene lost 0 bases, with 10 bases spanning the gap. The DNA for the CDR3 is TGCGCCAGCAGCCGACAGTTCATGAACACTGAAGCTTTCTTT. This translates into CASSRQFMNTEAFF.

This clone appeared once. This rearrangement joins TRBV6-5 to TRBJ2-1; no definite D call. Trimming shortened V by 5 bases and J by 3 bases, and 5 bases separated the two germline ends. The CDR3 spans 12 residues. Germline CDR1 reads MNHEY; CDR2 reads SVGAGI. CDR3 protein: CASSPRYNEQFF. In DNA, the CDR3 is TGTGCCAGCAGTCCCCGCTACAATGAGCAGTTCTTC.

The chain employs TRBV5-1 and TRBJ1-1, with D perhaps matching TRBD1 (6 bases). CDR3 length: 14 amino acids. V gave up 2 bases and J gave up 4 bases, with 12 bases separating them. Germline V gene sequence: CDR1 SGHRS, CDR2 YFSETQ. The CDR3 here is CASSFLGGATEAFF. CDR3 sequence (DNA): TGCGCCAGCAGCTTCCTTGGGGGGGCCACTGAAGCTTTCTTT.

This chain joins TRBV11-2 and TRBJ2-3; possibly TRBD2 for D (6 bases). Germline CDR1 reads SGHAT; CDR2 reads FQNNGV. V lost 1 base and J lost 0, with 11 bases in between. The CDR3 covers 16 residues. The CDR3 DNA is TGTGCCAGCAGCTTAGTAGGCGGGGTCAGCACAGATACGCAGTATTTT. It translates to CASSLVGGVSTDTQYF.

The V gene is TRBV18, the J gene TRBJ1-4; maybe TRBD1 (6 bases). Trimming stripped 3 bases from V and 0 bases from J, with 11 bases between. CDR1 and CDR2 (germline): KGHSH, LQKENI. The CDR3 totals 16 residues. CDR3 bases: TGTGCCAGCTCACCCTGGACAGTATCAACTAATGAAAAACTGTTTTTT. Residues: CASSPWTVSTNEKLFF.

DNA of the CDR3: TGCAGCGTTAAGGGACAGGGGATGAACACTGAAGCTTTCTTT. Translating gives CSVKGQGMNTEAFF. V gene TRBV29-1 combines with J gene TRBJ1-1, with TRBD1 matching over 10 bases. CDR1 is SQVTM and CDR2 is ANQGSEA in the germline V gene. The CDR3 sequence is 14 residues long. V gave up 5 bases and J gave up 0 bases; unmatched junction bases: 3.

The chain couples TRBV5-1 to TRBJ2-3; D is unresolved. The CDR3 sequence is 12 residues long. Germline lookup yields CDR1 SGHRS and CDR2 YFSETQ. The V end lost 4 bases, the J end lost 4 bases, and 7 bases lay between the germline ends. In nucleotides, the CDR3 is TGCGCCAGCAGCGTAGAGTCAGATACGCAGTATTTT. Translation: CASSVESDTQYF.

The chain is built from TRBV19 and TRBJ1-5; 7 positions match TRBD1. Trimming cost V 2 bases and J 4 bases; bases outside gene matches: 5. Germline lookup yields CDR1 LNHDA and CDR2 SQIVND (reference sequence). The CDR3 runs to 15 residues. CDR3 protein: CASSIKDRSNQPQHF. The DNA for the CDR3 is TGTGCCAGTAGTATAAAGGACAGGTCGAATCAGCCCCAGCATTTT.

In its sample, this clone was seen a few times. This chain uses TRBV11-2 with TRBJ2-5, with a possible D match to TRBD1 (5 bases). Germline values: CDR1 SGHAT, CDR2 FQNNGV. The CDR3 length is 14 residues. Trimming took 4 bases from V and 3 from J, leaving 12 bases between them. In DNA, the CDR3 is TGTGCCAGCAGCTCCGGCCAGGGAAAAGAGACCCAGTACTTC. Amino acid sequence: CASSSGQGKETQYF.

J is TRBJ2-3 and V is TRBV5-6, with D maybe TRBD1 (6 bases). Trimming removed 4 bases from V and 6 bases from J, with 15 bases in between. The germline V gene encodes CDR1 SGHDT and CDR2 YYEEEE. CDR3 size: 14 residues. CDR3 protein: CASSPNNRADTQYF. DNA of the CDR3: TGTGCCAGCAGCCCGAACAACAGGGCGGATACGCAGTATTTT.

The rearrangement links TRBV29-1 to TRBJ1-1; a possible D gene is TRBD1 (5 bases). CDR1 SQVTM and CDR2 ANQGSEA come from the germline V gene. The CDR3 spans 16 residues. Trimming removed 5 bases at V and 0 bases at J, with 19 bases between. In nucleotides, the CDR3 is TGCAGCGTTATTCCGACCAACAGGAGATTGAACACTGAAGCTTTCTTT. It translates to CSVIPTNRRLNTEAFF.

This sequence joins TRBV5-4 and TRBJ2-1, with TRBD2 matching over 12 bases. Germline V gene lookup returns CDR1 SGHNT and CDR2 YYREEE (reference sequence). CDR3 length: 16 amino acids. After removal of 3 bases from V and 8 bases from J, the junction contained 9 bases not matched to a gene. This CDR3 is CASSYDLLAGGHEQFF. CDR3 bases: TGTGCCAGCAGCTACGATCTTCTAGCGGGAGGGCATGAGCAGTTCTTC.

This chain joins TRBV5-6 and TRBJ2-4, with TRBD1 as a possible D gene (6 bases). The length of the CDR3 is 16 residues. Germline CDR1 SGHDT, CDR2 YYEEEE. The V end was cut by 5 bases, the J end by 1 base, with 16 bases between. CDR3 region: CASRRLQGLAKNIQYF. The CDR3 nucleotides read TGTGCCAGCAGGAGGCTACAGGGATTGGCCAAAAACATTCAGTACTTC.

The chain combines TRBV4-1 with TRBJ1-1; tentative D call: TRBD1 (6 bases). The germline CDR1 and CDR2 sequences are MGHRA and YSYEKL. The V gene lost 2 bases and the J gene lost 4 bases, with 17 bases spanning the gap. CDR3 size: 16 residues. The CDR3 reads CASSQLGRGTATEAFF. Here the CDR3 DNA reads TGCGCCAGCAGCCAATTGGGGAGGGGGACTGCCACTGAAGCTTTCTTT.

This chain connects TRBV18 to TRBJ1-1, with 7 bases that match TRBD1. V was clipped by 1 base and J by 3 bases; unmatched bases: 5. The CDR3 loop spans 15 amino acids. CDR1 and CDR2 (germline): KGHSH, LQKENI. CDR3 DNA sequence: TGTGCCAGCTCACCACAGGGGGCTAGGGACACTGAAGCTTTCTTT. Translated, it gives CASSPQGARDTEAFF.

V gene TRBV5-1 combines with J gene TRBJ2-5; 7 bases agree with TRBD2. V lost 0 bases and J lost 5; bases outside the gene matches: 7. Germline V lookup: CDR1 SGHRS, CDR2 YFSETQ. The length of the CDR3 is 15 residues. CDR3 DNA sequence: TGCGCCAGCAGCTTGGGAGGCGGGGGTGGTGAGACCCAGTACTTC. This translates into CASSLGGGGGETQYF.

The rearrangement uses TRBV30 and TRBJ1-1; tentative D call: TRBD1 (6 bases). V shed 3 bases and J shed 6 bases, with 23 bases lying between them. The CDR3 has 16 amino acids. Germline lookup yields CDR1 GTSNPN and CDR2 SVGIG (reference sequence). Here the CDR3 DNA reads TGTGCCTGGAGGAGCCGGGGCAGGGGTAGTAGAGCTGAAGCTTTCTTT. Translation: CAWRSRGRGSRAEAFF.

The rearrangement links TRBV18 to TRBJ1-3; D is undetermined. The CDR3 has 16 amino acids. Germline V gene lookup returns CDR1 KGHSH and CDR2 LQKENI. The germline V and J ends were trimmed by 3 bases and 0 bases, with 12 bases remaining between them. Written as DNA, the CDR3 is TGTGCCAGCTCACCCTCGGGAGCCCTCTCTGGAAACACCATATATTTT. Amino acid sequence: CASSPSGALSGNTIYF.

In the case of this clone: Additional DNA sequences in this sample encode the identical CDR3. The rearrangement links TRBV12-3 or TRBV12-4 to TRBJ1-1; possible D gene TRBD1, 6 bases. Deletions cut 6 bases from V and 1 base from J, with 9 bases between. The CDR3 runs to 13 residues. The CDR3 DNA sequence: TGTGCCAGCAGCCTCAGGGGGAACACTGAAGCTTTCTTT. It codes for CASSLRGNTEAFF.